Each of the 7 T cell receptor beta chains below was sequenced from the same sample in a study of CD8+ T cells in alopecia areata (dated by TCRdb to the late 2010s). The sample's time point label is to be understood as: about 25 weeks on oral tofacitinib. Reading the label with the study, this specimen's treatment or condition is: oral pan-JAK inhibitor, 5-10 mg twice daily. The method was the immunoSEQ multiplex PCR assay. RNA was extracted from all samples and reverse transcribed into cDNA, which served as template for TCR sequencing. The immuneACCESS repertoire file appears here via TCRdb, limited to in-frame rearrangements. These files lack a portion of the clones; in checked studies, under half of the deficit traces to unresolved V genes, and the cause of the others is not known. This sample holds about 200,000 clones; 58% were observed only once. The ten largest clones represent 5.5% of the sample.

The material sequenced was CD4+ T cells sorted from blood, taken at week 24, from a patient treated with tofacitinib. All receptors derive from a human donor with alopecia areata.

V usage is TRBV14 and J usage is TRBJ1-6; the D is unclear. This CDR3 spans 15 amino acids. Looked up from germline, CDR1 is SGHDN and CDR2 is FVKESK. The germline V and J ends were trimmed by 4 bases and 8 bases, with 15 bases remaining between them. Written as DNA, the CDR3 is TGTGCCAGCAGCCGGGGATCACTCTTGGATTCACCCCTCCACTTT. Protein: CASSRGSLLDSPLHF.

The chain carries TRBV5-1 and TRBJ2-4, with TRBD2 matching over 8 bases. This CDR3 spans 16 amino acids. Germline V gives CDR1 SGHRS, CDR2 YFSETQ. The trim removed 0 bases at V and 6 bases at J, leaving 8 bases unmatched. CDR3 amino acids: CASSLDQLGLANIQYF. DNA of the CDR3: TGCGCCAGCAGCTTGGACCAACTCGGACTAGCAAACATTCAGTACTTC.

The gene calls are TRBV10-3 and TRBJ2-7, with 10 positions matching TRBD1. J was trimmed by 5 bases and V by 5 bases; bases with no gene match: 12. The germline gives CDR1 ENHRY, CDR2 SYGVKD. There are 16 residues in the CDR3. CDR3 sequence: CAISQMAGQGVNEQYF. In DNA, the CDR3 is TGTGCCATCAGTCAAATGGCCGGACAGGGGGTCAACGAGCAGTACTTC.

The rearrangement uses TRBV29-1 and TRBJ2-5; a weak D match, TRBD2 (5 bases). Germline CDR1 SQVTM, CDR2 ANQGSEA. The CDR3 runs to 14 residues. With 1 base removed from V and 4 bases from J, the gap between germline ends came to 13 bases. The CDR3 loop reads CSVEVATRGETQYF. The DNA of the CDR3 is TGCAGCGTTGAAGTGGCTACCCGGGGAGAGACCCAGTACTTC.

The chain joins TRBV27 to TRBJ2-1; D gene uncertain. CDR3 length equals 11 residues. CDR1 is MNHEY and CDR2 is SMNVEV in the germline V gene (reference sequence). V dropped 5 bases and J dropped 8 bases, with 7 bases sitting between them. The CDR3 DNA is TGTGCCAGCAGTCGCAGAGATGAGCAGTTCTTC. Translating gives CASSRRDEQFF.

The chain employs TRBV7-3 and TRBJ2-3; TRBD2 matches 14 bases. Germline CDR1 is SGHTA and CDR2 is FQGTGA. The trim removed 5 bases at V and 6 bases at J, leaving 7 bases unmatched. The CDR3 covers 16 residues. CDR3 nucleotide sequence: TGTGCCAGCAGCCCCCTGACTAGCGGGAGGGCGGATACGCAGTATTTT. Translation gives CASSPLTSGRADTQYF.

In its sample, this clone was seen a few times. In DNA, the CDR3 is TGTGCCAGTAGTCCGAAGGGACTCAGCTCTGGGGCCAACGTCCTGACTTTC. Translating it yields CASSPKGLSSGANVLTF. This sequence joins TRBV19 and TRBJ2-6; D is perhaps TRBD2 (6 bases). The V end lost 5 bases, the J end lost 0 bases, and 14 bases lay between the germline ends. CDR3 length equals 17 residues. The germline gives CDR1 LNHDA, CDR2 SQIVND (reference sequence).